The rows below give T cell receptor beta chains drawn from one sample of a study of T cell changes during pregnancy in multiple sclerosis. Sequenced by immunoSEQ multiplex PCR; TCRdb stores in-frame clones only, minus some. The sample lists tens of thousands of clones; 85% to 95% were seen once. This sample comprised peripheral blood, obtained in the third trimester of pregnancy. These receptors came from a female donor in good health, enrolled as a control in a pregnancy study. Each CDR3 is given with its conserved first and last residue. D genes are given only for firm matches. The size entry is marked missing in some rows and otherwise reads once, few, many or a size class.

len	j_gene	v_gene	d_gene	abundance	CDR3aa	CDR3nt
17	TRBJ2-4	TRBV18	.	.	CASSPPPGSLAKNIQYF	TGTGCCAGCTCACCACCCCCGGGGTCACTAGCCAAAAACATTCAGTACTTC
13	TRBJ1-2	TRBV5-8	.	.	CASSFNPPYGYTF	TGTGCCAGCAGCTTTAATCCTCCCTATGGCTACACCTTC
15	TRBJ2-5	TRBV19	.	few	CASSVGSGLRETQYF	TGTGCCAGTAGTGTCGGATCGGGTCTTCGGGAGACCCAGTACTTC
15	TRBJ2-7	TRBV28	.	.	CASSPPGTRDYEQYF	TGTGCCAGCAGCCCACCCGGGACAAGAGACTACGAGCAGTACTTC
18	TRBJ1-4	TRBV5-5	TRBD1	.	CASSITAGTGGSDEKLFF	TGTGCCAGCAGCATAACCGCCGGGACAGGGGGCTCGGATGAAAAACTGTTTTTT
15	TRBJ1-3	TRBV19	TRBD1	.	CASSARDSTGNTIYF	TGTGCCAGTAGTGCCAGGGACAGTACTGGAAACACCATATATTTT
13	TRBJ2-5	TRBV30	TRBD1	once	CAWSRQGKETQYF	TGTGCCTGGAGTCGACAGGGGAAAGAGACCCAGTACTTC
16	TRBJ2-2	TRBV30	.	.	CAWSVQFGARTGELFF	TGTGCCTGGAGTGTACAATTTGGGGCTCGGACCGGGGAGCTGTTTTTT
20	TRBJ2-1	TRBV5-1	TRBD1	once	CASSLAPPGTGRGLGNEQFF	TGCGCCAGCAGCTTGGCGCCCCCCGGGACAGGGAGGGGACTCGGGAATGAGCAGTTCTTC
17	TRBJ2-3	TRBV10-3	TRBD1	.	CAISAGAGGDFSDTQYF	TGTGCCATCAGTGCCGGGGCAGGGGGTGATTTCTCAGATACGCAGTATTTT
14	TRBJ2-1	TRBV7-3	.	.	CASSPRTDSGEQFF	TGTGCCAGCAGCCCGAGGACAGACTCGGGGGAGCAGTTCTTC
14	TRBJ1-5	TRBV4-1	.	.	CASSQGAVNQPQHF	TGCGCCAGCAGCCAGGGGGCCGTCAATCAGCCCCAGCATTTT
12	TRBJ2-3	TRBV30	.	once	CAWSAARDTQYF	TGTGCCTGGAGTGCCGCGAGAGATACGCAGTATTTT
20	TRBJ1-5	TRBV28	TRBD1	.	CASSSPHRGRGRGVAQPQHF	TGTGCCAGCAGTTCACCCCACAGGGGCAGGGGGCGCGGAGTGGCCCAGCCCCAGCATTTT
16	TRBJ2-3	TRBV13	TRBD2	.	CASSLAGRAVTDTQYF	TGTGCCAGCAGCTTAGCCGGGAGGGCCGTAACAGATACGCAGTATTTT
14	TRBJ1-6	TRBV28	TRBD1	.	CASHRGTTNSPLHF	TGTGCTTCACACAGGGGGACTACTAATTCACCCCTCCACTTT
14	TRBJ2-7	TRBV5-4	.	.	CAIGSGAGAGEQYF	TGTGCCATCGGGAGCGGGGCGGGGGCTGGCGAGCAGTACTTC
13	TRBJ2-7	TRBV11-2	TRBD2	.	CASSLASGSLVHF	TGTGCCAGCAGCTTAGCCAGCGGGAGCTTGGTTCACTTC
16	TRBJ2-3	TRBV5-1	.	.	CASSLASRESKDTQYF	TGCGCCAGCAGCTTGGCCAGTCGGGAGAGTAAAGATACGCAGTATTTT
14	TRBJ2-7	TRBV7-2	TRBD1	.	CASREGQGFDEQYF	TGTGCCAGCAGAGAAGGACAGGGTTTCGACGAGCAGTACTTC
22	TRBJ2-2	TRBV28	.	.	CASSFPHRGRFGGRGDTGELFF	TGTGCCAGCAGTTTCCCCCACAGGGGGCGGTTCGGCGGGAGGGGTGACACCGGGGAGCTGTTTTTT
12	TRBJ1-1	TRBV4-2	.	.	CASSQVGEEAFF	TGTGCCAGCAGCCAAGTCGGGGAGGAAGCTTTCTTT
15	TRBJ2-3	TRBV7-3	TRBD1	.	CASSPGTGGADTQYF	TGTGCCAGCAGCCCAGGGACAGGGGGGGCAGATACGCAGTATTTT
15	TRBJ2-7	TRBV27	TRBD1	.	CASSQKTGIAYEQYF	TGTGCCAGCAGCCAAAAGACAGGGATTGCCTACGAGCAGTACTTC
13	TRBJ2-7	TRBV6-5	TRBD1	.	CASTSPTGGEQYF	TGTGCCAGCACTTCACCGACAGGGGGCGAGCAGTACTTC
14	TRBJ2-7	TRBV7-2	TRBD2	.	CASSRTSGYYEQYF	TGTGCCAGCAGCCGGACTAGCGGGTACTACGAGCAGTACTTC
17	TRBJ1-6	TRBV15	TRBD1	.	CATSREGQSSYNSPLHF	TGTGCCACCAGCAGAGAGGGACAGAGCTCCTATAATTCACCCCTCCACTTT
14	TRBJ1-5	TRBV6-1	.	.	CAIQEDYSNQPQHF	TGTGCGATCCAAGAGGATTATAGCAATCAGCCCCAGCATTTT
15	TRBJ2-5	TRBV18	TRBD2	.	CASSPRLAGEETQYF	TGTGCCAGCTCACCAAGACTAGCGGGGGAGGAGACCCAGTACTTC
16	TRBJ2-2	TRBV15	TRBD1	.	CATSRGGTGNTGELFF	TGTGCCACCAGCAGAGGTGGGACAGGGAACACCGGGGAGCTGTTTTTT
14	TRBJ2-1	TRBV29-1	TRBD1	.	CSVRPGQGSGEQFF	TGCAGCGTGCGCCCGGGACAGGGGTCAGGTGAGCAGTTCTTC
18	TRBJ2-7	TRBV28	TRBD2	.	CASSRWDLEPGLEGEQYF	TGTGCCAGCAGCCGATGGGACTTAGAACCGGGACTAGAGGGCGAGCAGTACTTC
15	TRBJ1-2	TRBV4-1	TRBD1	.	CASSQADRVFYGYTF	TGCGCCAGCAGCCAAGCGGACAGGGTCTTTTATGGCTACACCTTC
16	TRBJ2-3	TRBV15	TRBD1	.	CATSRDSGTGADTQYF	TGTGCCACCAGCAGAGATTCGGGGACAGGGGCAGATACGCAGTATTTT
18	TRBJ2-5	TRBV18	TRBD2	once	CASSPPGLAGGSQETQYF	TGTGCCAGCTCACCGCCGGGACTAGCGGGGGGGTCCCAAGAGACCCAGTACTTC
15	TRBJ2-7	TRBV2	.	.	CATTLGGGRGGEQYF	TGTGCCACCACCCTAGGGGGGGGACGGGGAGGCGAGCAGTACTTC
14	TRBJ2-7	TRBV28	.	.	CASRGPPKAYEQYF	TGTGCCAGCCGTGGGCCCCCAAAGGCCTACGAGCAGTACTTC
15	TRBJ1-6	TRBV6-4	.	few	CASSDSNAVNSPLHF	TGTGCCAGCAGTGACTCAAATGCGGTCAATTCACCCCTCCACTTT
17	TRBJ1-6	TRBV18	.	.	CASSPVSGSSYNSPLHF	TGTGCCAGCTCACCAGTTAGCGGGAGCTCCTATAATTCACCCCTCCACTTT
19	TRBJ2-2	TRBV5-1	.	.	CASKTGQKRSETNTGELFF	TGCGCCAGCAAAACCGGACAGAAGCGTAGTGAAACGAACACCGGGGAGCTGTTTTTT
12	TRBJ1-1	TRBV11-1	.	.	CASSRQETEAFF	TGTGCCAGCAGCCGACAGGAGACTGAAGCTTTCTTT